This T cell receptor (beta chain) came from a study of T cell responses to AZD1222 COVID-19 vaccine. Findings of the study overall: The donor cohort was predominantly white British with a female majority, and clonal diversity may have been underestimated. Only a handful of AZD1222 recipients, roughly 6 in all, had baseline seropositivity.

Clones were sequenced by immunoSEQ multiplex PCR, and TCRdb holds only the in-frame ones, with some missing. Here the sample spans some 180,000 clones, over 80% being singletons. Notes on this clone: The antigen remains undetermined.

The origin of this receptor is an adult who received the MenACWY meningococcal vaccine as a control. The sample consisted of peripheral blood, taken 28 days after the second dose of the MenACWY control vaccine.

This chain's CDR3 is CASSYTTGALNEQYF. CDR3 sequence (DNA): TGTGCCAGCAGTTATACGACAGGGGCATTGAACGAGCAGTACTTC. V and J are TRBV6-5 and TRBJ2-7; 8 nucleotides align to TRBD1. From germline, CDR1 is MNHEY and CDR2 SVGAGI. The J segment lost 5 bases and the V segment lost 3 bases, leaving 9 bases of the junction unmatched. This CDR3 contains 15 residues.